This T cell receptor beta chain emerged from a study of T cells in Graves' hyperthyroidism and ophthalmopathy. This clonotype was picked up a small number of times. Germline V gene lookup returns CDR1 ENHRY and CDR2 SYGVKD. The CDR3 is 15 amino acids. Deletions cut 0 bases from V and 4 bases from J, with 9 bases between. RNA transcripts provided the source from which TCR beta CDR3 regions were amplified. The HTBI set primed first-round TCR CDR3 RT-PCR. TCRdb reprocessed the multiplex PCR reads via MiXCR and lists one record per CDR3 protein. The sample records around 600,000 distinct CDR3 sequences, about 45% being singletons.

This receptor was identified in an adult man with Graves' disease, either hyperthyroidism or ophthalmopathy (not recorded which). The chain couples TRBV10-3 to TRBJ2-2; D unresolved. The specimen was peripheral blood or thyroid tissue (not recorded which). CDR3 sequence (DNA): TGTGCCATCAGTGAGTCGAATACCGGCACCGGGGAGCTGTTTTTT. Its translation is CAISESNTGTGELFF.